The clone carrying this T cell receptor (beta chain) showed up just once. The data originate from a study of blood T cell repertoires in COVID-19. Trimming took off 2 bases at V and 5 bases at J, with 31 bases between the two ends. The CDR3 contains 22 residues. Germline V lookup: CDR1 KGHSH, CDR2 LQKENI. Generated by immunoSEQ multiplex PCR, the TCRdb table keeps only in-frame clones and is missing some. The table shows 200,000 to 300,000 clones, with around 89% occurring only once. This receptor was taken from a man aged 45-60 years who had been exposed to COVID-19. V usage is TRBV18 and J usage is TRBJ1-6, with D unresolved. Sequencing was done on a sample of PBMCs or T cells enriched from blood (not recorded which). The CDR3 nucleotides read TGTGCCAGCTCACCATTCGTCCCCGGGGTCCCAGAACTATTGGGAAATAATTCACCCCTCCACTTT. Protein: CASSPFVPGVPELLGNNSPLHF.